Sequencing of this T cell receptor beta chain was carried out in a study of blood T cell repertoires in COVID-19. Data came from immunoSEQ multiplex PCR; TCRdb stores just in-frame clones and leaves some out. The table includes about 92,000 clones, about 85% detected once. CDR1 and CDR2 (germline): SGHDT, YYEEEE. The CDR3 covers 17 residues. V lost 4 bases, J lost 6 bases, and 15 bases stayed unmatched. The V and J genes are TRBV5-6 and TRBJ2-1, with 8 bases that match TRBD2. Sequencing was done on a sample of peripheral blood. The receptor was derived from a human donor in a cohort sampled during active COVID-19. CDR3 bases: TGTGCCAGCAGCCAAATCCTAGCAGCGGGAGAGAGCAATGAGCAGTTCTTC. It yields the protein CASSQILAAGESNEQFF.